This TCR beta chain was found in a study of CD8+ T cells in alopecia areata. Findings and caveats of the study: Just one nonresponder means the tie between baseline CD8+ expansion and response stays uncertain. Higher clonality was seen in lesional scalp than in normal scalp, especially in alopecia totalis/universalis.

The treatment was: oral pan-JAK inhibitor, 5-10 mg twice daily. CDR3 length equals 16 residues. The germline V gene encodes CDR1 PRHDT and CDR2 FYEKMQ (reference sequence). The V and J ends lost 5 bases and 7 bases, in that order; junction bases with no gene match: 9. Concerning this clone: Its antigen is still unknown.

Reverse transcription of extracted RNA yielded cDNA, which provided the sequencing template. Profiling relied on immunoSEQ multiplex PCR, and the TCRdb table lists in-frame clones only, not all of them. The table shows roughly 60,000 clones, with 40% to 55% occurring only once. The clonotype was recovered from a human donor with alopecia areata. The chain links TRBV13 to TRBJ2-2; 11 bases are shared with TRBD1. This sample comprised CD8+ T cells sorted from blood, obtained at approximately week 37, from a patient treated with tofacitinib. The CDR3 spells CASSLGQGAGNGELFF. The CDR3 DNA reads as TGTGCCAGCAGCCTCGGACAGGGGGCGGGAAACGGGGAGCTGTTTTTT.